The source of this T cell receptor (beta chain) is a study of OX40 agonist ivuxolimab in advanced cancers. This table comes from immunoSEQ multiplex PCR, and its TCRdb copy is limited to in-frame clones, with some not included. Of tens of thousands of clones listed, roughly 80% are singletons. Looked up from germline, CDR1 is LNHDA and CDR2 is SQIVND (reference sequence). Trimming at V came to 6 bases and at J to 8 bases, leaving 7 bases not matched to a gene. CDR3 length: 15 amino acids. The sequence was obtained from an adult with an advanced solid tumor such as melanoma, head and neck, liver or kidney cancer. Sequences were derived from CD4+ or CD8+ T cells sorted from blood, sampled in a trial of the OX40 agonist ivuxolimab. The chain carries TRBV19 and TRBJ2-1; TRBD2 aligns across 13 bases. The DNA for the CDR3 is TGTGCCAGTAGAAAGACTAGCGGGAGGTTCCATGAGCAGTTCTTC. This encodes CASRKTSGRFHEQFF.